Reported below is one TCR beta chain. The data are from a study of blood T cell repertoires in COVID-19. Overall study: Acute-phase and convalescent COVID-19 samples originated in the United States, Italy and Spain. The cDNA or gDNA used as material had been derived from T cells, B-cell-depleted T cells, or PBMCs.

In the source study's methods: Reference gene primer amplification yielded estimated nucleated cell counts. Sequenced by immunoSEQ multiplex PCR; TCRdb stores in-frame clones only, minus some. The V and J calls and clone size come from that table; D and trimming were worked out from the DNA. The profile shows roughly 10,000 clones, around 78% of them singletons. This clonotype originated in a human donor in a cohort sampled during active COVID-19. Source material: peripheral blood.

The CDR3 here is CASSCGRGGREQYF. In DNA form, the CDR3 reads TGCGCCAGCAGCTGCGGGCGGGGGGGCCGCGAGCAGTACTTC. The chain couples TRBV5-1 to TRBJ2-7; 9 positions agree with TRBD2. The CDR3 loop spans 14 amino acids. With 3 bases clipped from V and 6 bases from J, the junction kept 7 bases outside the gene matches. CDR1 is SGHRS, CDR2 YFSETQ, per germline.